The 18 T cell receptor beta chains listed next were all sequenced from one sample in a study of T cells in Graves' hyperthyroidism and ophthalmopathy. RNA transcripts yielded amplified TCR beta CDR3 regions. Initially, a first-round RT-PCR of the TCR CDR3 employed the HTBI primer set. TCRdb passed the multiplex PCR reads through MiXCR, listing each CDR3 protein once. The table shows over 350,000 distinct CDR3 sequences, with over 13% occurring only once. Sequencing was performed on blood. Receptors were obtained from a man in his forties or fifties with Graves' ophthalmopathy.

This clonotype was seen at least ten times. V and J are TRBV28 and TRBJ2-7; D call uncertain. Between the trimmed V and J ends, which lost 8 bases and 6 bases, there was a span of 20 bases. From germline, CDR1 is MDHEN and CDR2 SYDVKM. This CDR3 contains 14 residues. The chain's CDR3 is CASGTQQPGFEQYF. In nucleotides, the CDR3 is TGTGCCAGCGGAACACAGCAACCTGGGTTCGAGCAGTACTTC.

This clonotype has at least ten counts. The J gene is TRBJ2-5, the V gene TRBV20-1; D is uncertain. V dropped 5 bases and J dropped 3 bases, with 4 bases sitting between them. The germline CDR1 and CDR2 sequences are DFQATT and SNEGSKA (reference sequence). The CDR3 runs to 10 residues. The CDR3 nucleotides are TGCAGTGCTGAGGAAGAGACCCAGTACTTC. It specifies CSAEEETQYF.

Turning to this clonotype: A much larger clone sits a single nucleotide away, making a read error possible. The gene calls are TRBV7-9 and TRBJ2-7; D is possibly TRBD2 (5 bases). The CDR3 sequence is 14 residues long. Trimming removed 3 bases from V and 8 bases from J, with 17 bases in between. CDR1 and CDR2 from the germline V gene are SEHNR and FQNEAQ (reference sequence). The CDR3 reads CASSFEDYRYKQYF. CDR3 sequence (DNA): TGTGCCAGCAGCTTTGAAGACTATCGGTACAAGCAGTACTTC. The complete variable domain, with remaining parts taken from reference TRBV7-9 and TRBJ2-7, reads DTGVSQNPRHKITKRGQNVTFRCDPISEHNRLYWYRQTLGQGPEFLTYFQNEAQLEKSRLLSDRFSAERPKGSFSTLEIQRTEQGDSAMYLCASSFEDYRYKQYFGPGTRLTVT.

This clonotype was seen ten or more times. This chain uses TRBV30 with TRBJ2-1, with 9 nucleotides matching TRBD1. There are 14 residues in the CDR3. J gave up 8 bases and V 2 bases, and 7 bases lay outside the gene matches. CDR1 is GTSNPN, CDR2 SVGIG, per germline (reference sequence). The CDR3 here is CAWSTGQGPYEQFF. The DNA for the CDR3 is TGTGCCTGGAGTACGGGACAGGGTCCCTATGAGCAGTTCTTC.

This clonotype was seen ten or more times. The chain is built from TRBV11-2 and TRBJ1-5; TRBD1 might be the D (6 bases). Germline CDR1 SGHAT, CDR2 FQNNGV. The CDR3 consists of 13 residues. V dropped 2 bases and J dropped 7 bases, with 9 bases sitting between them. CDR3 DNA: TGTGCCAGCAGCTTAATTGGGGGCCAGCCCCAGCATTTT. Protein sequence: CASSLIGGQPQHF. The full variable domain, rest sourced from reference TRBV11-2 and TRBJ1-5, is EAGVAQSPRYKIIEKRQSVAFWCNPISGHATLYWYQQILGQGPKLLIQFQNNGVVDDSQLPKDRFSAERLKGVDSTLKIQPAKLEDSAVYLCASSLIGGQPQHFGDGTRLSIL.

This clonotype was seen at least ten times. The V gene is TRBV7-9, the J gene TRBJ2-3, with a tentative D call TRBD1 (6 bases). Trimming pared 6 bases from V and 2 bases from J, leaving 15 bases between. Germline values: CDR1 SEHNR, CDR2 FQNEAQ (reference sequence). CDR3 length: 15 amino acids. The CDR3 DNA is TGTGCCAGCAGACCTACAGGGTATACCACAGATACGCAGTATTTT. Residues: CASRPTGYTTDTQYF.

This clonotype has only one observation. The V and J genes are TRBV5-8 and TRBJ1-5; 7 nucleotides line up with TRBD1. The CDR3 length is 15 residues. Germline V CDR1 and CDR2: SGHTS, YDEGEE. V was pared by 1 base and J by 5 bases, with 6 bases of the junction left unmatched. The CDR3 nucleotides are TGTGCCAGCAGCTTGAACCCGACAGGGTATCAGCCCCAGCATTTT. Translation: CASSLNPTGYQPQHF.

Concerning this clonotype itself: A junction boundary mismatches the germline segment, possibly from a read error. This chain connects TRBV12-3 or TRBV12-4 to TRBJ2-2; TRBD2 might be the D (5 bases). CDR3 length: 14 residues. This CDR3 reads CASSLGRYTGEPFF. CDR3 coding DNA: TGTGCCAGCAGTTTAGGCAGGTACACCGGGGAGCCGTTTTTT.

The sample holds a few counts of this clonotype. The rearrangement joins TRBV20-1 to TRBJ2-7; 10 bases fit TRBD2. Looked up from germline, CDR1 is DFQATT and CDR2 is SNEGSKA (reference sequence). V shed 6 bases and J 3 bases; nucleotides not matched to a gene: 11. CDR3 size: 15 residues. CDR3 in amino acids: CSAFSGTSDFYEQYF. CDR3 in DNA: TGCAGTGCCTTTTCCGGGACTAGCGACTTCTACGAGCAGTACTTC.

In its sample, this clonotype was seen many times. The genes are TRBV5-1 and TRBJ2-5, with a weak D call TRBD1 (5 bases). Looked up from germline, CDR1 is SGHRS and CDR2 is YFSETQ. V was shortened by 0 bases and J by 5 bases, with 11 bases between the two germline ends. The CDR3 covers 14 residues. The CDR3 is CASSLAGSGETQYF. The CDR3 coding sequence is TGCGCCAGCAGCTTGGCAGGGTCTGGTGAGACCCAGTACTTC.

The table lists this clonotype with a few counts. V gene TRBV7-8 combines with J gene TRBJ2-1; the D call may be TRBD1 or TRBD2 (7 bases each). V was trimmed by 7 bases and J by 8 bases, leaving 21 bases between them. Germline V CDR1 and CDR2: SGHVS, FQNEAQ. The CDR3 extends over 15 amino acids. As DNA, the CDR3 is TGTGCCAGCAACCCAGGGGGGGAGGGCCTATATGAGCAGTTCTTC. It translates to CASNPGGEGLYEQFF.

This clonotype was seen only a few times. This chain joins TRBV25-1 and TRBJ2-5, with D perhaps assigned TRBD1 or TRBD2 (5 bases each). The V and J ends lost 4 bases and 5 bases respectively, with 11 bases between them. In germline, CDR1 is MGHDK, CDR2 SYGVNS. The CDR3 spans 13 residues. This CDR3 reads CASSGGADETQYF. The DNA of the CDR3 is TGTGCCAGCAGTGGAGGGGCGGATGAGACCCAGTACTTC.

CDR3 loop: CASSEFRPGLAADTQYF. CDR3 DNA sequence: TGTGCCAGCAGTGAATTCCGACCGGGACTAGCTGCAGATACGCAGTATTTT. The chain links TRBV25-1 to TRBJ2-3; 9 bases fit TRBD2. Germline V lookup: CDR1 MGHDK, CDR2 SYGVNS. CDR3 length: 17 residues. J lost 4 bases, V lost 1 base, and 9 bases had no gene match.

Many counts were recorded for this clonotype. This chain connects TRBV7-8 to TRBJ1-5; D possibly corresponds to TRBD1 (5 bases). This CDR3 spans 16 amino acids. Looked up from germline, CDR1 is SGHVS and CDR2 is FQNEAQ. V was pared by 6 bases and J by 0 bases, with 15 bases between. CDR3 amino acids: CASRRDGGYSNQPQHF. In DNA, the CDR3 is TGTGCCAGCAGACGAGACGGGGGATATAGCAATCAGCCCCAGCATTTT.

The chain combines TRBV29-1 with TRBJ2-5; TRBD1 is a possible D gene (5 bases). Germline V gene data show CDR1 as SQVTM and CDR2 as ANQGSEA. CDR3 length: 12 amino acids. V was trimmed by 4 bases and J by 7 bases, leaving 13 bases between them. The DNA for the CDR3 is TGCAGCGTTGTAGGGGTTTCGGGGACCCAGTACTTC. This sequence encodes CSVVGVSGTQYF.

This clonotype showed up many times. The chain couples TRBV12-3 or TRBV12-4 to TRBJ2-7, with 8 bases identical to TRBD1. The J segment lost 9 bases and the V segment lost 5 bases, leaving 3 bases of the junction unmatched. This CDR3 region has 11 residues. The CDR3 is CASSQGAGQYF. The CDR3 DNA sequence: TGTGCCAGCAGTCAGGGGGCCGGGCAGTACTTC.

In this sample, this clonotype turned up many times. The chain uses TRBV7-9 and TRBJ2-1, with TRBD1 identical over 7 bases. Trimming at V came to 5 bases and at J to 5 bases, leaving 6 bases not matched to a gene. Per the germline V gene, CDR1 is SEHNR and CDR2 is FQNEAQ (reference sequence). This CDR3 spans 14 amino acids. The CDR3 DNA reads as TGTGCCAGCAGCGTTGGGACAGACAACAATGAGCAGTTCTTC. Translation: CASSVGTDNNEQFF. The whole variable domain, remainder taken from reference TRBV7-9 and TRBJ2-1, is DTGVSQNPRHKITKRGQNVTFRCDPISEHNRLYWYRQTLGQGPEFLTYFQNEAQLEKSRLLSDRFSAERPKGSFSTLEIQRTEQGDSAMYLCASSVGTDNNEQFFGPGTRLTVL.

This clonotype was counted at least ten times. V is TRBV29-1 and J is TRBJ2-5; either TRBD1 or TRBD2 may fit D (7 bases each). With 4 bases removed from V and 5 bases from J, the gap between germline ends came to 14 bases. Looked up from germline, CDR1 is SQVTM and CDR2 is ANQGSEA. The CDR3 covers 13 residues. The CDR3 DNA follows: TGCAGCGTTGGACAGGGAGGGCACGAGACCCAGTACTTC. This codes for CSVGQGGHETQYF.